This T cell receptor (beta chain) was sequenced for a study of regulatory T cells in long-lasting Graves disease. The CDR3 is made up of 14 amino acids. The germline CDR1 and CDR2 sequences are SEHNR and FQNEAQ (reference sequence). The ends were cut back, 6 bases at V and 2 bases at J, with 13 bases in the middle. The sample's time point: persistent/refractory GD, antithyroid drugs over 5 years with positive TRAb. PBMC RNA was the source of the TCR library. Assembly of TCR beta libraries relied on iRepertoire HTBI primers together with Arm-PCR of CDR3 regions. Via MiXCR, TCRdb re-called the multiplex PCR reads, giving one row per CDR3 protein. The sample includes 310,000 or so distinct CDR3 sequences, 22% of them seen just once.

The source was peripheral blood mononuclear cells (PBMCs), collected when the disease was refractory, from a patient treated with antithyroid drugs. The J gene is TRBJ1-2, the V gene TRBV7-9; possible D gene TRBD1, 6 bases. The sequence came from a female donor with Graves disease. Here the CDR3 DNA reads TGTGCCAGCAGTACAGGGAAATCCAACTATGGCTACACCTTC. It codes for CASSTGKSNYGYTF.